This T cell receptor beta chain was retrieved from a study of metastatic and nonmetastatic thyroid tumors. This clone was detected only a few times. V lost 0 bases to trimming and J lost 3 bases, with 6 bases between them. CDR1 and CDR2 from the germline V gene are SGHRS and YFSETQ. The CDR3 length is 13 residues. Ahead of thyroid surgery, no patient had received treatment of any kind. In the original analysis: The authors used CDR3 differences across clinicopathological groups to build a distant-metastasis classifier for papillary thyroid cancer. TCRdb reanalyzed the PCR reads with MiXCR. None of the V and J calls come from the authors' own analysis; TCRdb made them. Altogether about 43,000 clones are present, about 3.2% being singletons, with the ten largest covering around 9.9%.

The sequenced sample consisted of blood. This chain joins TRBV5-1 and TRBJ2-5; weak D call: TRBD1 (6 bases). This TCR was sampled from a female donor with papillary thyroid cancer or a benign thyroid nodule (not recorded which). Some clones in this sample may be carry-over from other donors' samples. This CDR3 is CASSLDREETQYF. DNA of the CDR3: TGCGCCAGCAGCTTGGACAGGGAAGAGACCCAGTACTTC. Full variable domain (missing parts from reference TRBV5-1 and TRBJ2-5): KAGVTQTPRYLIKTRGQQVTLSCSPISGHRSVSWYQQTPGQGLQFLFEYFSETQRNKGNFPGRFSGRQFSNSRSEMNVSTLELGDSALYLCASSLDREETQYFGPGTRLLVL.